This T cell receptor beta chain was identified in a study of cytomegalovirus exposure and HLA in healthy donors. The PCR was carried out with 60 Vbeta primers and 13 Jbeta primers. The repertoire was sequenced with immunoSEQ multiplex PCR; TCRdb's copy has only in-frame clones and lacks some. Seen here are some 170,000 clones, roughly a tenth observed once, and the top ten hold 1% to 1.5%. The CDR3 has 13 residues. The germline V gene encodes CDR1 ENHRY and CDR2 SYGVKD. V was clipped by 0 bases and J by 13 bases; unmatched bases: 5. The sequenced material came from PBMCs. The chain combines TRBV10-3 with TRBJ1-1; TRBD1 matches 10 bases. The source is a woman aged 25 to 39 in good health and CMV-seropositive. CDR3 DNA sequence: TGTGCCATCAGTGAGTCCGGGACAGGGGATGGTTTCTTT. This codes for CAISESGTGDGFF.